This record covers a single T cell receptor (beta chain). This clonotype was seen a handful of times. Its antigen is currently not known. No clone much larger than this one lies a single base away; base qualities are absent. The method was 5' RACE. The sequencer was an Illumina HiSeq 2500. A second PCR of about 7 to 12 cycles was run with a J-beta primer mix and a sample-barcoded 5' primer. A template-switch 5' adaptor carrying 12 random nucleotides introduced a unique molecular identifier onto each TCR beta cDNA molecule. Each sample yielded at least 3 million CDR3-containing paired-end reads. First-strand cDNA was synthesized from all RNA with the Mint cDNA synthesis kit, primed by a TRBC-specific oligonucleotide. After uracil-DNA glycosylase treatment, a first 18-cycle PCR used universal primers M1SS and BC2_uni_R on all cDNA. The original pipeline was this. Each sample was normalized by randomly selecting 1 million high-quality reads, each carrying a distinct molecular identifier. Instead of being binned into consensus sequences, reads with shared molecular identifiers were discarded. MiTCR, set to a Q25 quality threshold and the strictest error-elimination algorithm, was used for CDR3 identification, clonotype clustering and error correction. A nonparametric unseen species model with Euler transformation was used to estimate lower-bound total TCR beta diversity. TCRdb handled the public reads itself, with Q25 trimming in fastp and clone calling in MiXCR, and kept productive beta chains. One record per CDR3 amino acid sequence lists the most common genes and DNA. TCRdb, not the original authors, processed these V and J calls. For this sample there are 800,000 or so distinct CDR3 sequences; approximately 25% appear just once. Approximately 3.7% of the sample belongs to the ten largest clones.

The donors were 40 or so Caucasian individuals from Russia, aged 6 to 90 years, who were systemically healthy. Each donor gave around 9.8 milliliters of peripheral blood, collected into EDTA-treated Vacutainer tubes. Ficoll-Paque density-gradient centrifugation was used to isolate PBMCs, with at least 6 million per sample. Trizol reagent was used to extract total RNA from the PBMCs, yielding at least 6 micrograms per sample. For every donor, an aliquot of PBMCs went through flow cytometry to measure the percentages of naive CD45RAhigh/CD27high T cells. The CDR1 and CDR2 encoded by the germline V gene are SGHRS and YFSETQ. Including cysteine and phenylalanine, the CDR3 has 14 amino acids. The read is trimmed to its CDR3 DNA, 42 bases read in frame from base 1. V gives up 0 bases and J gives up 7 bases, and the segment between their germline ends measures 13 bases. This entry is derived from a study of blood T cells in healthy people across ages (dated by TCRdb to between 2015 and 2017). For the wider study: In model experiments, roughly one uniquely barcoded TCR beta cDNA molecule per two T cells was captured by template switching. The study measured age-related changes in TCR beta repertoire diversity using deep sequencing normalized with unique cDNA molecular identifiers. Four age groups were formed from the donors: young (average approximately 15 years), middle-aged (approximately 40), aged (under 70) and long-lived (around 82). The study analyzed two additional independent replicas of 1 million unique cDNA reads from the same blood draw for two donors, one aged 18 to 30 and one aged 80 or older. The paper's findings and limits, for the study overall: Estimates of total diversity from one million sequenced T cells were regarded as lower bounds and underestimates. A strong correlation was found between observed TCR beta diversity and the percentage of naive T cells measured by flow cytometry. As age increased, observed TCR beta diversity per million T cells dropped in a roughly linear way, and a significant reduction was already evident by age 40. Bulk unsorted PBMC profiling prevented conclusive comparison of naive and antigen-experienced compartments. Compared with the aged group, the long-lived group had more naive CD4+ T cells, fewer expanded clones and increased TCR diversity, a pattern suggesting age selection. Donor CMV infection status was unknown, potentially confounding age-related changes in expanded clonotypes.

Separately, the same data were catalogued under a study of T cells of mothers and their children. That second publication adds: Nine systemically healthy Caucasian individuals served as donors, namely three mothers together with their six children. cDNA synthesis consumed the entire amount of extracted RNA, loaded at about 1.5 ug RNA in each 15 ul reaction. In the second PCR, the M1S primer added sample barcodes and 2-4 random nucleotides. More than 8 million TCR beta CDR3 reads were obtained from each mother, and approximately 3 million reads were obtained from each child. Thymic selection shapes the output of TCR recombination in a similar way in related and unrelated pairs, and inherited differences have a minor effect. Related mother-child pairs always showed normalized repertoire overlap that was slightly higher than in unrelated mother-child pairs, though the difference was never significant. No persistent microchimeric T cell clones were found, with a detection sensitivity of roughly 99 clones per million clonotypes. In the study, deep NGS was used to compare the TCR beta repertoires of mothers and children, and features distinguishing related mother-child pairs from unrelated individuals were sought. Mothers averaged around 43 +/- 4 years of age and children averaged about 10 +/- 4 years. After adapter ligation was performed with NEBNext reagents, the libraries were sequenced on an Illumina HiSeq 2000 with 100+100 nt paired-end reads. To avoid cross-contamination, the mother libraries and the child libraries were prepared a month apart and sequenced in separate runs. For each donor, somewhere between roughly 450,000 and 2,000,000 distinct TCR beta clonotypes were identified. Naive TCR beta clonotypes were estimated from low-frequency clonotypes matched to each donor's FACS-determined naive share, without sorting.

This TCR was sampled from a boy aged 10-17 years in good health. Recombination linked TRBV5-1 to TRBJ2-5, with a weak D call of TRBD2 (5 bases match). Sequences were obtained from blood. CDR3 sequence: CASSLDGVSGTQYF. The nucleotide sequence reads as follows: TGCGCCAGCAGCTTGGACGGGGTTTCCGGGACCCAGTACTTC.